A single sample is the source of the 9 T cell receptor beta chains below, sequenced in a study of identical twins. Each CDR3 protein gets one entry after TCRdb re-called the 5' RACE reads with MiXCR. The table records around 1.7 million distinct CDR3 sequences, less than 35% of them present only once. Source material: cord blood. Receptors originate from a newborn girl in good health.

Written as DNA, the CDR3 is TGTGCCAGCAGTTACCTAGGGGCGGGAGGGACCTACGAGCAGTACTTC. Translation: CASSYLGAGGTYEQYF. This chain uses TRBV6-5 with TRBJ2-7; TRBD2 agrees at 9 bases. This CDR3 is 16 amino acids long. The trim removed 2 bases at V and 2 bases at J, leaving 7 bases unmatched. Germline V gives CDR1 MNHEY, CDR2 SVGAGI.

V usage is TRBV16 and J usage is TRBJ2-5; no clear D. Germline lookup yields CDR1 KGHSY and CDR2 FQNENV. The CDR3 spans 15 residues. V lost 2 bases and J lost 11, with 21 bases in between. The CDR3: CASSQGSGRDNEQYF. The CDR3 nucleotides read TGTGCCAGCAGCCAAGGGTCGGGCCGAGATAATGAGCAGTACTTC.

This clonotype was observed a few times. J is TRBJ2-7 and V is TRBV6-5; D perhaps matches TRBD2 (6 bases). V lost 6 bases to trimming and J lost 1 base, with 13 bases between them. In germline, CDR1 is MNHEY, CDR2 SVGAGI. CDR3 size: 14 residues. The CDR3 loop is CASRSRRGSYEQYF. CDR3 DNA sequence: TGTGCCAGCAGGTCTAGGCGGGGTTCCTACGAGCAGTACTTC.

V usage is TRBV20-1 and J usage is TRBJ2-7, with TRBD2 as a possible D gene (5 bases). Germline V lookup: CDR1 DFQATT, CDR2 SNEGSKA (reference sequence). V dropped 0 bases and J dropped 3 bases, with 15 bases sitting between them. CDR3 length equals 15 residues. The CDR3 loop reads CSARDSKRPFYEQYF. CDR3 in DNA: TGCAGTGCTAGAGATTCGAAGCGGCCCTTCTACGAGCAGTACTTC.

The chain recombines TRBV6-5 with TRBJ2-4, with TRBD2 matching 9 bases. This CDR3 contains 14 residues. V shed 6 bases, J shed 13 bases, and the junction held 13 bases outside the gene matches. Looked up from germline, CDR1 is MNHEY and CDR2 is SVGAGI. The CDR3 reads CASRRLAAEREQYF. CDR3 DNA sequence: TGTGCCAGCAGGAGACTAGCGGCCGAGCGGGAGCAGTACTTC.

The CDR3 sequence: CSARGGTGTEAFF. The CDR3 DNA reads TGCAGTGCTAGAGGCGGGACGGGGACTGAAGCTTTCTTT. The rearrangement joins TRBV20-1 to TRBJ1-1; a weak D match, TRBD1 (5 bases). The V and J ends lost 1 base and 5 bases respectively, with 11 bases between them. CDR3 length: 13 residues. Germline CDR1 reads DFQATT; CDR2 reads SNEGSKA (reference sequence).

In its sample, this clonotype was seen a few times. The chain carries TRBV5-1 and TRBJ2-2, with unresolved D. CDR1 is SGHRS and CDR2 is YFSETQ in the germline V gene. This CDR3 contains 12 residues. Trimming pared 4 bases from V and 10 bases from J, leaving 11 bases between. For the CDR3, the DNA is TGCGCCAGCAGCCGAGCTTCCGAGGAGCTGTTTTTT. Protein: CASSRASEELFF.

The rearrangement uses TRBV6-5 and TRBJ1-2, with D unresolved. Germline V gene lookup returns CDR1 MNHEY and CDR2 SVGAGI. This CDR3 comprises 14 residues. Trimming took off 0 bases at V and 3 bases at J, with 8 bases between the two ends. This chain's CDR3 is CASSYSLTDYGYTF. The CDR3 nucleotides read TGTGCCAGCAGTTACTCTCTGACGGACTATGGCTACACCTTC.

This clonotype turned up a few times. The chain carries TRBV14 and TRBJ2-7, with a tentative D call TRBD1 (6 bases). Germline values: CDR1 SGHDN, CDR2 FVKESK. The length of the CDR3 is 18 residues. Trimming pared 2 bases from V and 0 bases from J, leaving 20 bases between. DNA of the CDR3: TGTGCCAGCAGCCAAAAGCCTGTGGGGGCTGGGTTCTCCTACGAGCAGTACTTC. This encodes CASSQKPVGAGFSYEQYF.